This T cell receptor (beta chain) originates from a study of radiotherapy plus CTLA-4 blockade in lung cancer. At the level of the study: Disease control reached over 30%, with objective responses in approximately 17%. Study-wide results and caveats: Blood TCR clones of tumor origin expanded after radiotherapy plus ipilimumab.

V was shortened by 3 bases and J by 3 bases, with 17 bases between the two germline ends. Germline V lookup: CDR1 SQVTM, CDR2 ANQGSEA. This CDR3 comprises 15 residues. Treatment of patients with chemo-refractory metastatic non-small-cell lung cancer consisted of focal radiation plus CTLA-4 blockade with ipilimumab. Note on this clone: What it binds is not known.

The repertoire was sequenced with immunoSEQ multiplex PCR; TCRdb's copy has only in-frame clones and lacks some. The data contain roughly 100,000 clones, 85% to 90% of them singletons. This material consisted of peripheral blood, taken from a patient treated with radiotherapy plus ipilimumab. The TCR sequence derives from a human donor with non-small cell lung cancer that progressed on radiotherapy plus ipilimumab. Some clones in this sample may be carry-over from other donors' samples. The chain carries TRBV29-1 and TRBJ1-2, with a weak D call TRBD1 (6 bases). DNA of the CDR3: TGCAGCGTTGATGGGGGGCGGCAACGTGACTATGGCTACACCTTC. It encodes CSVDGGRQRDYGYTF.